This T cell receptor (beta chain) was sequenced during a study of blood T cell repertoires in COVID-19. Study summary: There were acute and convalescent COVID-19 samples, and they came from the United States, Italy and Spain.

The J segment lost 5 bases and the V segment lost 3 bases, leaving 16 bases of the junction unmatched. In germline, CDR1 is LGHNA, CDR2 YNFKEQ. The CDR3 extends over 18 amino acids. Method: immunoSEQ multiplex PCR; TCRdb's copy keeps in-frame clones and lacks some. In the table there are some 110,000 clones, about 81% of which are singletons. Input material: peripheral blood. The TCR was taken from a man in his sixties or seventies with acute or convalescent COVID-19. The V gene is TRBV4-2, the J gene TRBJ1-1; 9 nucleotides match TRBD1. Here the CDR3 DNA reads TGTGCCAGCAGCCATACGTTGAATCTAGGACAGGGGTTTACTGAAGCTTTCTTT. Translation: CASSHTLNLGQGFTEAFF.